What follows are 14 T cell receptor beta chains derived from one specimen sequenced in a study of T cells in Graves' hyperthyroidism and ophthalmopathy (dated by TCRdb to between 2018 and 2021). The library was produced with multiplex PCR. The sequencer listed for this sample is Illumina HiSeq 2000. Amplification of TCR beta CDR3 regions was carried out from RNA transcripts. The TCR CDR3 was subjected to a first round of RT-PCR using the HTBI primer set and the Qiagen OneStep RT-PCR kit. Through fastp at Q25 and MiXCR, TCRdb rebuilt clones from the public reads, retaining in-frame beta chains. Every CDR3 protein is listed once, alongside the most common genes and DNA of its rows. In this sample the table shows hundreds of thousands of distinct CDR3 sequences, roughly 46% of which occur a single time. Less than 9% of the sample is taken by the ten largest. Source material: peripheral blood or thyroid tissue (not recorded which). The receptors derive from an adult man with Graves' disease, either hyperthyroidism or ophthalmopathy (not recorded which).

The CDR3, as DNA: TGTGCCATCCGTGTGGGGTTGGCTTTCTTT. Translation: CAIRVGLAFF. The chain links TRBV25-1 to TRBJ1-1; D uncertain. Germline values: CDR1 MGHDK, CDR2 SYGVNS. This CDR3 comprises 10 residues. V was clipped by 10 bases and J by 11 bases, with 14 bases between them.

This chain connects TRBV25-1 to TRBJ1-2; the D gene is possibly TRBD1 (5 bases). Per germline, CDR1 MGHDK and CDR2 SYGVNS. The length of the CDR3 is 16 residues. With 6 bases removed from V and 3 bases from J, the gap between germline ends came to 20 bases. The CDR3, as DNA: TGTGCCAGCAGCAAAAATCCGCGGGGGTCTGACTATGGCTACACCTTC. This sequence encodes CASSKNPRGSDYGYTF.

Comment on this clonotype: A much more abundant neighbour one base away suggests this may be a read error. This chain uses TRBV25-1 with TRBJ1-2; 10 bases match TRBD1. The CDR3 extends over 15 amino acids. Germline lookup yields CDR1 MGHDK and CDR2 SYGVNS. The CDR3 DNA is TGTGCCGGCAGTAACCGGGACAGGGGAGAAGATGGCTACACCTTC. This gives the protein CAGSNRDRGEDGYTF.

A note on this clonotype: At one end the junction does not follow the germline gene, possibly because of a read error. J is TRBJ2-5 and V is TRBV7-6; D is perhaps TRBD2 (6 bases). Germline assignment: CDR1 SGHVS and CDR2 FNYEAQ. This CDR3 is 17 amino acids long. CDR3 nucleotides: TGTGCTAGCAGCTCCGGGCTAGCGAAGAACACCGGGGAGACCCAGTACTTC. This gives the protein CASSSGLAKNTGETQYF.

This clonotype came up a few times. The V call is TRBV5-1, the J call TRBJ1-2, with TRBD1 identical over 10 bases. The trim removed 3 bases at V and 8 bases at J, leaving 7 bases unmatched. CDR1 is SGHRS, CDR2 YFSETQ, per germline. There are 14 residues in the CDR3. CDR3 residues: CASSSSGTGDGYTF. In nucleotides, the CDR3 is TGCGCCAGCAGCTCCTCCGGGACAGGGGACGGCTACACCTTC.

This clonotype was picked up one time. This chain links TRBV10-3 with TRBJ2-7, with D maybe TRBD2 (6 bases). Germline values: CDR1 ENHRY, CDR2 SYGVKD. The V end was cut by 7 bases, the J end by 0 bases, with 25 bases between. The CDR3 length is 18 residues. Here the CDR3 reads CAIKTDGGVGTVSYEQYF. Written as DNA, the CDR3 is TGTGCCATCAAGACCGACGGAGGGGTCGGGACTGTCTCCTACGAGCAGTACTTC.

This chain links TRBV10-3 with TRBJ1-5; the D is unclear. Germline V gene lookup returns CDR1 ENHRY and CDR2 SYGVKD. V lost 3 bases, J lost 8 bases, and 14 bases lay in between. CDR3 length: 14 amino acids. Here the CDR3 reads CAISELGREKPQHF. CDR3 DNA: TGTGCCATCAGTGAACTGGGGAGGGAAAAGCCCCAGCATTTT.

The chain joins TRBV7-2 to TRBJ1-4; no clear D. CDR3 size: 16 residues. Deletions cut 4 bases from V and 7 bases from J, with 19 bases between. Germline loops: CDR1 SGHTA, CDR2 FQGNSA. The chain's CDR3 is CASSSPILGRREKLFF. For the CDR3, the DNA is TGTGCCAGCAGCTCTCCAATATTGGGCCGGCGTGAAAAACTGTTTTTT.

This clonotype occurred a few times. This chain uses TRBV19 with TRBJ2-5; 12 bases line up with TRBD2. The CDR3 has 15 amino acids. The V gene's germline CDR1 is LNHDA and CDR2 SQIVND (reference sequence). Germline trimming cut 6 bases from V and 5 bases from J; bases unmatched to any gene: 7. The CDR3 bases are TGTGCCAGTAGGGCTAGCGGGAGGGCCGGGGAGACCCAGTACTTC. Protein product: CASRASGRAGETQYF.

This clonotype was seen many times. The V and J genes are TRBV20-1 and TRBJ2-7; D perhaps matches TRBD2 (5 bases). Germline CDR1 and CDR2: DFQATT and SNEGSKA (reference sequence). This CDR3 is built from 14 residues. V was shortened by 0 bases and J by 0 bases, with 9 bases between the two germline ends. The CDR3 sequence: CSARDWTASYEQYF. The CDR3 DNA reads TGCAGTGCTAGAGATTGGACTGCCTCCTACGAGCAGTACTTC.

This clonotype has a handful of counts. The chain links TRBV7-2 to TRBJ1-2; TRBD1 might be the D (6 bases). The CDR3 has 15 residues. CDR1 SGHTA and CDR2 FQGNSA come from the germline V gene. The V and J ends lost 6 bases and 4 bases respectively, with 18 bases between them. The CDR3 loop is CASSYAGAGVYGYTF. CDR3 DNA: TGTGCCAGCAGTTACGCGGGGGCAGGGGTCTATGGCTACACCTTC.

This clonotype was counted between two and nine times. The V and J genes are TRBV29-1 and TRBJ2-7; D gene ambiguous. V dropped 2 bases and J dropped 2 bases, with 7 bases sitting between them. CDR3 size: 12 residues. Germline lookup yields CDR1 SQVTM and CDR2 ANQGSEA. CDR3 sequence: CSVEKDPYEQYF. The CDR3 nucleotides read TGCAGCGTTGAAAAAGATCCCTACGAGCAGTACTTC.

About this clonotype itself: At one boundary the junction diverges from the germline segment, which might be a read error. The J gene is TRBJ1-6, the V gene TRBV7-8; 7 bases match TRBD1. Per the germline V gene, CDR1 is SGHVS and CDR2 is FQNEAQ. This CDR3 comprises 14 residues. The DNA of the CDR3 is TGTGCCGGCAGCGAGGGGGCTTATAATTCACCCCTCCACTTT. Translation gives CAGSEGAYNSPLHF.

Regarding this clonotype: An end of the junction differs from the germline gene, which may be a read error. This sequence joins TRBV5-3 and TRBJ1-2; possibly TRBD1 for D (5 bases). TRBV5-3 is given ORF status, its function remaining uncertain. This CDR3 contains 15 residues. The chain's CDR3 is CASSWTLSGSYGYTF. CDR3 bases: TGTGCCAGCAGCTGGACACTCTCCGGGAGCTATGGCTACACCTTC.